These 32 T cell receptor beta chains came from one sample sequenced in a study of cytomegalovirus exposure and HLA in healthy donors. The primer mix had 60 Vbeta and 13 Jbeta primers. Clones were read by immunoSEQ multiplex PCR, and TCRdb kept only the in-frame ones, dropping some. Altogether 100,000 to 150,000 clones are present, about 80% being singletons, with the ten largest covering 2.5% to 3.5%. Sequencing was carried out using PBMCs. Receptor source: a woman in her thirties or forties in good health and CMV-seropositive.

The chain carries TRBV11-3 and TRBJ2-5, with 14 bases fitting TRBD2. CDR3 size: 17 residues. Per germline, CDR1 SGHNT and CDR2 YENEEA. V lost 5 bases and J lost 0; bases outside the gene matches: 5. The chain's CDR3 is CASSPGLAGEYQETQYF. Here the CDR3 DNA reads TGTGCCAGCAGCCCGGGACTAGCGGGGGAGTACCAAGAGACCCAGTACTTC.

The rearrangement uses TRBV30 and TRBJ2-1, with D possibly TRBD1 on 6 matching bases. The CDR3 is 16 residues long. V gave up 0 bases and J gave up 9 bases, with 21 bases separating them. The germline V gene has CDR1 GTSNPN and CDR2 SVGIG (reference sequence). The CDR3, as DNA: TGTGCCTGGAGTGTACTAGGGGGTTTTGGGTCCAGTGAGCAGTTCTTC. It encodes CAWSVLGGFGSSEQFF.

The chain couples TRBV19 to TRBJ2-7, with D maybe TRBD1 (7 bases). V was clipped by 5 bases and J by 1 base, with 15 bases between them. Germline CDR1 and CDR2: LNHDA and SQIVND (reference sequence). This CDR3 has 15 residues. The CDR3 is CASSPRDRISYEQYF. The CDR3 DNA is TGTGCCAGTAGTCCGCGGGACAGAATTTCCTACGAGCAGTACTTC. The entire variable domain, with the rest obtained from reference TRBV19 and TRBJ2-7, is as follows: DGGITQSPKYLFRKEGQNVTLSCEQNLNHDAMYWYRQDPGQGLRLIYYSQIVNDFQKGDIAEGYSVSREKKESFPLTVTSAQKNPTAFYLCASSPRDRISYEQYFGPGTRLTVT.

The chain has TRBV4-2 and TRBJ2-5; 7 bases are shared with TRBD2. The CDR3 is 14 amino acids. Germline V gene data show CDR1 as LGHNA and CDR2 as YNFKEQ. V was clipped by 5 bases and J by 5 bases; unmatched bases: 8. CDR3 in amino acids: CASSSSGTTETQYF. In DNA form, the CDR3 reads TGTGCCAGCAGCTCCAGCGGGACCACGGAGACCCAGTACTTC.

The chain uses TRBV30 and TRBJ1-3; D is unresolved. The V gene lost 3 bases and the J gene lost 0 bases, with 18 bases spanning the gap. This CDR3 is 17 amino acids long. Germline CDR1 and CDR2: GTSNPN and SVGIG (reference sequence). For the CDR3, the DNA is TGTGCCTGGAGCTTCCCTGGAGGGCAGACCTCTGGAAACACCATATATTTT. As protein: CAWSFPGGQTSGNTIYF.

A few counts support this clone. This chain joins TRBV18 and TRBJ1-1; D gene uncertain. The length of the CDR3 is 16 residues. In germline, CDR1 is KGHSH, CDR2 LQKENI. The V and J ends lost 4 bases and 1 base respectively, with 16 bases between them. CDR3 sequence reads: CASSLSTPSTNTEAFF. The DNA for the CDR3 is TGTGCCAGCTCACTTTCGACTCCCTCGACGAACACTGAAGCTTTCTTT. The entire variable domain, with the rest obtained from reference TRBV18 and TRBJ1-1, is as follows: NAGVMQNPRHLVRRRGQEARLRCSPMKGHSHVYWYRQLPEEGLKFMVYLQKENIIDESGMPKERFSAEFPKEGPSILRIQQVVRGDSAAYFCASSLSTPSTNTEAFFGQGTRLTVV.

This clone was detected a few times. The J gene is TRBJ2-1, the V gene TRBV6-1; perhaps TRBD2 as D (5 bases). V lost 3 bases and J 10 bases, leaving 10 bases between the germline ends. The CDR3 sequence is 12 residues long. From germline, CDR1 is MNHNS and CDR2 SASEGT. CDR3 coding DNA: TGTGCCAGCAGTGAGAAACGGGAAGAGCAGTTCTTC. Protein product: CASSEKREEQFF.

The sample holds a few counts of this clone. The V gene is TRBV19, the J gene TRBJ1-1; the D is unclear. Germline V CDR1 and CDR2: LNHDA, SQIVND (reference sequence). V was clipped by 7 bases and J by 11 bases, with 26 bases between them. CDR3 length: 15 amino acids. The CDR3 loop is CASITGAGKGTEAFF. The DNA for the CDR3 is TGTGCCAGTATTACTGGCGCGGGGAAAGGTACGGAGGCTTTCTTT.

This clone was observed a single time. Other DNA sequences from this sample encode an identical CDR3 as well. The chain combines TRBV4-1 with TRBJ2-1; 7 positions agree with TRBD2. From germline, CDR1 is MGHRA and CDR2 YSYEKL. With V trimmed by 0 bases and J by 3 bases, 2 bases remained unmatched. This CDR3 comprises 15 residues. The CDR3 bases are TGCGCCAGCAGCCAAGATTCTAGCGGCTACAATGAGCAGTTCTTC. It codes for CASSQDSSGYNEQFF.

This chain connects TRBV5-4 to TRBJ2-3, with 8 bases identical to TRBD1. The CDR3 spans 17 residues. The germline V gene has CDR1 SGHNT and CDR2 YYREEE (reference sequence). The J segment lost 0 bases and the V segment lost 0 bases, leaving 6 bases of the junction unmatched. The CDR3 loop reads CASSLEGQGASTDTQYF. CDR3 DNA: TGTGCCAGCAGCTTGGAAGGACAGGGAGCTAGCACAGATACGCAGTATTTT.

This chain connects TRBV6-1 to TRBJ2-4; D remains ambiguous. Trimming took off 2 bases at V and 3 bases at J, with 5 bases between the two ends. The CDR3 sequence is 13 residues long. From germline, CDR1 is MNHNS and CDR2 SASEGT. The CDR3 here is CASSETDKNIQYF. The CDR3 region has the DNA TGTGCCAGCAGTGAAACAGACAAAAACATTCAGTACTTC.

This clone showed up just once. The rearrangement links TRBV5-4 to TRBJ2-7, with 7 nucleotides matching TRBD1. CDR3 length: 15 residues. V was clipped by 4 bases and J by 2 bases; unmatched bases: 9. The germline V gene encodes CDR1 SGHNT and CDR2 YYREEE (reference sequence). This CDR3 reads CASSQRQGQTYEQYF. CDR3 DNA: TGTGCCAGCAGCCAACGACAGGGCCAAACCTACGAGCAGTACTTC.

CDR3 in amino acids: CASSYGASYEQYF. As DNA, the CDR3 is TGTGCCAGCAGTTACGGGGCGTCCTACGAGCAGTACTTC. The V gene is TRBV6-5, the J gene TRBJ2-5, with D possibly being TRBD1 (5 bases). The J call may be mistaken, given a closer DNA end match to TRBJ2-7. The CDR3 is 13 amino acids. Germline CDR1 reads MNHEY; CDR2 reads SVGAGI.

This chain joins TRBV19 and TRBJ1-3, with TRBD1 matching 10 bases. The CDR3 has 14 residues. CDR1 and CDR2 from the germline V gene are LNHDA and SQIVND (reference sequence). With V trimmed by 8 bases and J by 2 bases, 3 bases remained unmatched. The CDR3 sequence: CASSDRGPGNTIYF. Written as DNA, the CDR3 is TGTGCCAGTTCCGACAGGGGGCCTGGAAACACCATATATTTT.

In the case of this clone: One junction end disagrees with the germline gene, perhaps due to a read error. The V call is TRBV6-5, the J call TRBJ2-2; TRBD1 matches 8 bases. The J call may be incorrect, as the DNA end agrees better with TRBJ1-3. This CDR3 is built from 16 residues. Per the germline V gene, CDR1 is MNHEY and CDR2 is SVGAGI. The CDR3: CASRYYDRGSGNTIYF. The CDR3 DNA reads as TGTGCCAGCAGGTACTACGACAGGGGCTCTGGAAACACCATATATTTT.

CDR3 amino acids: CAWDRGGVNTEAFF. The CDR3 coding sequence is TGTGCCTGGGACAGGGGCGGGGTGAACACTGAAGCTTTCTTT. The chain combines TRBV30 with TRBJ1-1, with 8 nucleotides matching TRBD1. The CDR3 sequence is 14 residues long. V lost 5 bases to trimming and J lost 0 bases; unmatched junction nucleotides: 5. Per germline, CDR1 GTSNPN and CDR2 SVGIG (reference sequence).

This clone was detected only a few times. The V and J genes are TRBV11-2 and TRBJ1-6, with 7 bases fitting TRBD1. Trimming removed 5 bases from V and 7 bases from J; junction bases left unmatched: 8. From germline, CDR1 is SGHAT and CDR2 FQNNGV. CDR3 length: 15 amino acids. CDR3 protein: CASSLSTGMNSPLHF. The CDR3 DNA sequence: TGTGCCAGCAGCCTCTCGACAGGGATGAATTCACCCCTCCACTTT.

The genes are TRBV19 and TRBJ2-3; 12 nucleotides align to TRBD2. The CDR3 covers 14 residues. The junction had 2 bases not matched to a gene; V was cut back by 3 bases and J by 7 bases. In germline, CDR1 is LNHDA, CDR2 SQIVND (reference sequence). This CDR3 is CASSMGTSGYTQYF. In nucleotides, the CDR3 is TGTGCCAGTAGTATGGGGACTAGCGGGTATACGCAGTATTTT. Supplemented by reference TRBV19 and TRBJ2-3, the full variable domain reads DGGITQSPKYLFRKEGQNVTLSCEQNLNHDAMYWYRQDPGQGLRLIYYSQIVNDFQKGDIAEGYSVSREKKESFPLTVTSAQKNPTAFYLCASSMGTSGYTQYFGPGTRLTVL.

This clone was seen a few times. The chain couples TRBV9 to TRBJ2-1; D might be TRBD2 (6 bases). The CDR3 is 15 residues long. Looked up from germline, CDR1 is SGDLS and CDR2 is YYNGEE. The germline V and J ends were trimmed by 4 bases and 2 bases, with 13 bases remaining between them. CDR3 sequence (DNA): TGTGCCAGCAGCCCCCGGGAGAAGACCTACAATGAGCAGTTCTTC. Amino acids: CASSPREKTYNEQFF.

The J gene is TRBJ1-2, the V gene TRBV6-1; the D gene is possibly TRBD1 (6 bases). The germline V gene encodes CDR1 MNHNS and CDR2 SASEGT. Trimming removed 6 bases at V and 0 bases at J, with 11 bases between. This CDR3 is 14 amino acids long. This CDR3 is CASSQQGSNYGYTF. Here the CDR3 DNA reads TGTGCCAGCAGCCAACAGGGTTCTAACTATGGCTACACCTTC.

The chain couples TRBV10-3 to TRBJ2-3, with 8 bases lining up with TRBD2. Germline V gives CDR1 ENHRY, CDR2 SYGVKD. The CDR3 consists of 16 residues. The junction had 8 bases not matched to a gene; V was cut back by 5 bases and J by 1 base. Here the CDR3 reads CAISHGGVNRTDTQYF. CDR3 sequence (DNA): TGTGCCATCAGTCACGGGGGGGTAAATCGCACAGATACGCAGTATTTT.

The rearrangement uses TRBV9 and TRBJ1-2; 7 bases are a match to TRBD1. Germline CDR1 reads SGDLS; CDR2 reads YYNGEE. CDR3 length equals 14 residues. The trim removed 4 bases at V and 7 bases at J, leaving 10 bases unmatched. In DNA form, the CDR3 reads TGTGCCAGCAGCTCGGAGAGACAGGGTGGTGGCTACACCTTC. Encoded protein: CASSSERQGGGYTF.

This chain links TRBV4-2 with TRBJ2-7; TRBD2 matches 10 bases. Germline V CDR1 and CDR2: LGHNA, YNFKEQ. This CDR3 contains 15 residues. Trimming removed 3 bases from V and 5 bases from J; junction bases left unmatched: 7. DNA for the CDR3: TGTGCCAGCAGCCAGAGCACTAGCGGGATCCACGAGCAGTACTTC. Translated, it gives CASSQSTSGIHEQYF.

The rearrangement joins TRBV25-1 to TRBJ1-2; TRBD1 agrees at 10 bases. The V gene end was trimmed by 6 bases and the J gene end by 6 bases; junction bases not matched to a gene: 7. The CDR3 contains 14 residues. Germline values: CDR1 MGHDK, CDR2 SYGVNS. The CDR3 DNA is TGTGCCAGCAGGGAGACAGGGGGCGCGGATGGCTACACCTTC. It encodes CASRETGGADGYTF.

As DNA, the CDR3 is TGTGCCATCAGTAACGGGGAGCAGTTCTTC. It translates to CAISNGEQFF. The chain joins TRBV10-3 to TRBJ2-1; D is unresolved. Germline V gene sequence: CDR1 ENHRY, CDR2 SYGVKD. The germline V and J ends were trimmed by 5 bases and 10 bases, with 6 bases remaining between them. CDR3 length equals 10 residues.

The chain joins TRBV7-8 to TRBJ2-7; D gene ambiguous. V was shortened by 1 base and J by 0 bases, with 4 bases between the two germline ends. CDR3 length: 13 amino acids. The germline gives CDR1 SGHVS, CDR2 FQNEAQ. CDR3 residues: CASSLDFSYEQYF. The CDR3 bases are TGTGCCAGCAGCTTAGACTTCTCCTACGAGCAGTACTTC.

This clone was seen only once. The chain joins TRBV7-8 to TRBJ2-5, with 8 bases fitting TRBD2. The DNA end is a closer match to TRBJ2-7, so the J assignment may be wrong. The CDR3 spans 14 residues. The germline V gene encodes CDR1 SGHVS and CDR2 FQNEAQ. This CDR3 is CASSSGLAAYEQYF. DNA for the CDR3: TGTGCCAGCAGCTCCGGACTAGCAGCCTACGAGCAGTACTTC.

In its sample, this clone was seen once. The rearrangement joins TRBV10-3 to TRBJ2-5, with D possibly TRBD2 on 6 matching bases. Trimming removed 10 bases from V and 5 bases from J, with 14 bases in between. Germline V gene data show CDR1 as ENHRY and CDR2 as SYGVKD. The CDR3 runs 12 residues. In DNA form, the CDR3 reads TGTGCCACCTCCGGGACTTGGGAGACCCAGTACTTC. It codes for CATSGTWETQYF.

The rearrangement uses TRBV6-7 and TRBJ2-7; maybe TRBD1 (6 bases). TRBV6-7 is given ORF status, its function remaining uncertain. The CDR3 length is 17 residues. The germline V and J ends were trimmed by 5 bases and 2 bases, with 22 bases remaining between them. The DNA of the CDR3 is TGTGCCAGCAGTCGCCACCCGCCAGGGACAAGTCCCTACGAGCAGTACTTC. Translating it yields CASSRHPPGTSPYEQYF.

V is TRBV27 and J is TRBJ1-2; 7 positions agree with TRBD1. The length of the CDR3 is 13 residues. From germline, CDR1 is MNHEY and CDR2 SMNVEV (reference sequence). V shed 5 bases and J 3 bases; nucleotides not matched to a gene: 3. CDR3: CASSLTGDYGYTF. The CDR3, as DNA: TGTGCCAGCAGTCTAACAGGGGACTATGGCTACACCTTC.

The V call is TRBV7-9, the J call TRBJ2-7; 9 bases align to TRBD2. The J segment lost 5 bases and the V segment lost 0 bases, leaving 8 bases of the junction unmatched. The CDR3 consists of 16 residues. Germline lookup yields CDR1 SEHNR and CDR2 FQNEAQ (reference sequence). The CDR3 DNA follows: TGTGCCAGCAGCTTAGCGCTAGCGGGGTCCCTTCACGAGCAGTACTTC. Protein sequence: CASSLALAGSLHEQYF.

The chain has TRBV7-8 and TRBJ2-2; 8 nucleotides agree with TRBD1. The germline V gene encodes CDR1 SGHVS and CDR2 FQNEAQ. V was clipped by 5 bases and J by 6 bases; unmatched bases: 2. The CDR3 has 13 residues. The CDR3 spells CASSNRGSGELFF. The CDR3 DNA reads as TGTGCCAGCAGCAACAGGGGGTCCGGGGAGCTGTTTTTT.